The clone carrying this TCR beta chain showed up many times. Its cognate antigen is unknown. These data belong to a study of metastatic and nonmetastatic thyroid tumors. In the study overall: Repertoire comparison spanned blood and tumor or nodule tissue of malignant and benign thyroid patients.

Study-wide points: The study reportedly found significantly higher TCR beta diversity in malignant thyroid tumors than benign nodules, in blood and tumor.

As processed by the authors: Clinicopathological groups supplied CDR3 differences that were used to build a distant-metastasis classifier for papillary thyroid cancer. Using MiXCR, TCRdb re-called clones from the PCR reads. The V and J calls and clone size are TCRdb's, not the authors'. This table holds roughly 15,000 clones, roughly a quarter found once. V lost 0 bases and J 5 bases, leaving 14 bases between the germline ends. Germline CDR1 reads LGHNA; CDR2 reads YNFKEQ. The CDR3 is 16 residues long. Before thyroid surgery, none of the patients had received any treatment. The sequence was obtained from a male donor with papillary thyroid cancer or a benign thyroid nodule (not recorded which). Some clones in this sample may be carry-over from other donors' samples. The sample was blood. The rearrangement joins TRBV4-2 to TRBJ2-1; no definite D call. CDR3 sequence: CASSQEWHRANNEQFF. The CDR3 nucleotides read TGTGCCAGCAGCCAAGAATGGCACCGGGCAAACAATGAGCAGTTCTTC.